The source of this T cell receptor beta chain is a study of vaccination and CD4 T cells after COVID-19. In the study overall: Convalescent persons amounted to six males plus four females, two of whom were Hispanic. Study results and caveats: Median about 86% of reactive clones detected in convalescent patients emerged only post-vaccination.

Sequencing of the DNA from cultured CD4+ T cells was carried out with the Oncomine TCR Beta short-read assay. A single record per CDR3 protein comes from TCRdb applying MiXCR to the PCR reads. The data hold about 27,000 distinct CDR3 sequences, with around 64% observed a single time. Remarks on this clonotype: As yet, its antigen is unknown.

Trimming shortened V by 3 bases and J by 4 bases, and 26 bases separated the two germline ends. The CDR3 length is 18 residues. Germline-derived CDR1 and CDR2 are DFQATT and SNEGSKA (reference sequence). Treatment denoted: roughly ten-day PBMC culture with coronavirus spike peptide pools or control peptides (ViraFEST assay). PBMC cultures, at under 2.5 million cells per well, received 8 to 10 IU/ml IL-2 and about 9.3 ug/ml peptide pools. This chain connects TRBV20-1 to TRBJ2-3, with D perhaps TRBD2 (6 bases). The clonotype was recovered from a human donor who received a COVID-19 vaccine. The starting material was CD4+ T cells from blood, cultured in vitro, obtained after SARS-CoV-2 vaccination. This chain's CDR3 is CSARRRSAGISFADTQYF. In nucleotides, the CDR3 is TGCAGTGCTAGGAGAAGGAGTGCGGGGATTAGTTTTGCAGATACGCAGTATTTT.